A selection of T cell receptor beta chains follows, all from one sample in a study of cytomegalovirus exposure and HLA in healthy donors. Profiled with immunoSEQ multiplex PCR; TCRdb holds only in-frame clones, not every one. The sample yields around 94,000 clones, 60% to 80% seen once. What was sequenced was PBMCs. Every receptor here comes from a male donor in good health and CMV-seropositive. Both conserved end residues are part of each CDR3. A D gene is named only where the DNA matches it firmly. The size of a clone is reported for some rows only, either as once, few or many, or as a class for expanded clones.

j_call | cdr3_length | clone_size | v_call | d_call | cdr3_aa | cdr3_nt
TRBJ2-7 | 14 | - | TRBV7-2 | - | CASSLTPSTGEQYF | TGTGCCAGCAGCTTAACGCCATCAACGGGCGAGCAGTACTTC
TRBJ2-5 | 19 | once | TRBV21-1 | - | CASSNISGLRGAHQETQYF | TGTGCCAGCAGCAATATTAGCGGGCTAAGGGGGGCCCACCAAGAGACCCAGTACTTC
TRBJ1-2 | 13 | few | TRBV28 | - | CASRSIASYGYTF | TGTGCCAGCAGATCAATCGCGAGCTATGGCTACACCTTC
TRBJ2-5 | 11 | - | TRBV28 | - | CASSSSQTQYF | TGTGCCAGCAGTTCCTCCCAGACCCAGTACTTC
TRBJ2-1 | 15 | few | TRBV7-8 | - | CASSLRGWSGNEQFF | TGTGCCAGCAGCTTAAGGGGGTGGAGCGGTAATGAGCAGTTCTTC
TRBJ2-2 | 15 | - | TRBV9 | - | CASTPLMANTGELFF | TGTGCCAGCACCCCCCTCATGGCCAACACCGGGGAGCTGTTTTTT
TRBJ2-7 | 19 | - | TRBV28 | - | CASSPRTGSNSGSNYEQYF | TGTGCCAGCAGTCCACGGACAGGGAGTAATAGCGGGAGCAACTACGAGCAGTACTTC
TRBJ2-1 | 13 | once | TRBV19 | - | CASSIGAVNEQFF | TGTGCCAGTAGTATTGGGGCGGTAAATGAGCAGTTCTTC
TRBJ2-3 | 15 | - | TRBV30 | TRBD1 | CAWSVLSSHRGTQYF | TGTGCCTGGAGTGTACTTAGTTCCCACAGGGGCACGCAGTATTTT
TRBJ2-3 | 16 | - | TRBV7-8 | - | CASSEDFTPNGDTQYF | TGTGCCAGCAGCGAGGACTTCACTCCAAATGGCGATACGCAGTATTTT
TRBJ2-7 | 11 | - | TRBV5-4 | - | CASSSLYEQYF | TGTGCCAGCAGCTCGTTATACGAGCAGTACTTC
TRBJ1-4 | 16 | - | TRBV21-1 | - | CASSKEKEGRLEGLFF | TGTGCCAGCAGCAAAGAGAAGGAGGGGCGCTTGGAAGGACTGTTTTTT
TRBJ2-7 | 14 | - | TRBV7-8 | - | CASSPGGMDYEQYF | TGTGCCAGCAGCCCCGGGGGTATGGACTACGAGCAGTACTTC
TRBJ2-6 | 14 | once | TRBV19 | - | CASSNRVGANVLTF | TGTGCCAGTAGTAACAGGGTTGGGGCCAACGTCCTGACTTTC
TRBJ2-7 | 15 | - | TRBV28 | - | CASSARQVSSYEQYF | TGTGCCAGCAGTGCTAGACAGGTGAGCTCCTACGAGCAGTACTTC
TRBJ1-1 | 15 | - | TRBV4-3 | - | CASSQVVRANTEAFF | TGCGCCAGCAGCCAAGTCGTCAGGGCGAACACTGAAGCTTTCTTT
TRBJ2-5 | 13 | - | TRBV2 | - | CASSSGDQETQYF | TGTGCCAGCAGTTCAGGGGACCAAGAGACCCAGTACTTC
TRBJ1-2 | 12 | few | TRBV27 | - | CASRGNNYGYTF | TGTGCCAGTAGGGGAAATAACTATGGCTACACCTTC
TRBJ2-7 | 14 | - | TRBV11-2 | TRBD1 | CASSRTDRGYEQYF | TGTGCCAGCAGCCGTACTGACAGGGGGTACGAGCAGTACTTC
TRBJ1-5 | 14 | - | TRBV19 | - | CASSIPHSNQPQHF | TGTGCCAGTAGTATCCCACACAGCAATCAGCCCCAGCATTTT
TRBJ2-7 | 15 | - | TRBV28 | TRBD2 | CASSLTSGRVYEQYF | TGTGCCAGCAGTCTGACTAGCGGGAGGGTCTACGAGCAGTACTTC
TRBJ2-3 | 16 | - | TRBV4-3 | TRBD2 | CASSQDPSGSTDTQYF | TGCGCCAGCAGCCAAGATCCTAGCGGGAGCACAGATACGCAGTATTTT
TRBJ2-2 | 14 | - | TRBV5-6 | - | CASSVSLSTGELFF | TGTGCCAGCAGCGTGTCGTTGAGCACCGGGGAGCTGTTTTTT
TRBJ2-2 | 9 | - | TRBV27 | - | CASSPRLFF | TGTGCCAGCAGTCCCCGGCTGTTTTTT
TRBJ2-7 | 14 | - | TRBV28 | TRBD1 | CASSTGGSFPEQYF | TGTGCCAGCAGTACAGGGGGGTCGTTTCCCGAGCAGTACTTC
TRBJ2-3 | 12 | - | TRBV28 | - | CASSSPVDTQYF | TGTGCCAGCAGCTCCCCCGTAGATACGCAGTATTTT
TRBJ2-5 | 14 | - | TRBV19 | TRBD1 | CASSPQGAGETQYF | TGTGCCAGTAGTCCTCAGGGGGCGGGTGAGACCCAGTACTTC